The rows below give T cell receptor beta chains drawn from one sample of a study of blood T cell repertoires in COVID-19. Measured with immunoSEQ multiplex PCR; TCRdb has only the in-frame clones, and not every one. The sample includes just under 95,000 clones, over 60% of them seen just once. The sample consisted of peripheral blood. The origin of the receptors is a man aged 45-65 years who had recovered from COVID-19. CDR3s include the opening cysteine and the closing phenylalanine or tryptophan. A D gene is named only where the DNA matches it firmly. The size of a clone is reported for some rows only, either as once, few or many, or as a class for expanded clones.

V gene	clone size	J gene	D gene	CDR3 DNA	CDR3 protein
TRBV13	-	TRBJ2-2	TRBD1	TGTGCCAGCAGCTTCACAGGGGTGAACACCGGGGAGCTGTTTTTT	CASSFTGVNTGELFF
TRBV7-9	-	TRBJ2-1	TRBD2	TGTGCCAGCAGCTCGACTAGCGGGGAGAGGAATGAGCAGTTCTTC	CASSSTSGERNEQFF
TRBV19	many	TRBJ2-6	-	TGTGCCAGTAGCCCTCAGGGCCCTGGGGCCAACGTCCTGACTTTC	CASSPQGPGANVLTF
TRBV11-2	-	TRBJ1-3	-	TGTGCCAGCAGCTCAAGACAGCTTAACACCATATATTTT	CASSSRQLNTIYF
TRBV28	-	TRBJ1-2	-	TGTGCCAGCAGAGTCCACAGGGTCGGGGGCTACACCTTC	CASRVHRVGGYTF
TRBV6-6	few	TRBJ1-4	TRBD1	TGTGCCAGCGGGACGGACAGGGGATGGGAAAAACTGTTTTTT	CASGTDRGWEKLFF
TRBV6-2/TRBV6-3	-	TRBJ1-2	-	TGTGCCAGCAGTCCCCAGGGATATGGCTACACCTTC	CASSPQGYGYTF
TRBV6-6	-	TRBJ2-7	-	TGTGCCAGCAGTTACGACTGGAGGTACGAGCAGTACTTC	CASSYDWRYEQYF
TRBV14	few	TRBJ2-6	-	TGTGCCAGCAGCCAAGTCAGCTCTGGGGCCAACGTCCTGACTTTC	CASSQVSSGANVLTF
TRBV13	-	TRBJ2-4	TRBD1	TGTGCCAGCAGCCTACAGGGGAACTTAGTGGGCAAAAACATTCAGTACTTC	CASSLQGNLVGKNIQYF
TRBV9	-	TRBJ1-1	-	TGTGCCAGCAGCCTTTCTGGGGCGAACACTGAAGCTTTCTTT	CASSLSGANTEAFF
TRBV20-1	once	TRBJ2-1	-	TGCAGTGCTAGTAGGAGGAGTAGCTCCTACAATGAGCAGTTCTTC	CSASRRSSSYNEQFF
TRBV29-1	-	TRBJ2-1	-	TGCAGCGTCCCGGGGACTCCCGGAAGCTCCTACAATGAGCAGTTCTTC	CSVPGTPGSSYNEQFF
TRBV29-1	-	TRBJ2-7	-	TGCAGCGTTACGGGTCAAGCCTACGAGCAGTACTTC	CSVTGQAYEQYF
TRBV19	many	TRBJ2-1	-	TGTGCCAGTAGTGGCGGCGGGACCTACAATGAGCAGTTCTTC	CASSGGGTYNEQFF
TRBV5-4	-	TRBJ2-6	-	TGTGCCAGCAGCTTAGGAGGGAGTTGGGATGGGGCCAACGTCCTGACTTTC	CASSLGGSWDGANVLTF
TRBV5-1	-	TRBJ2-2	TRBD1	TGCGCCAGCAGCACGTCCGGGACAGTCCGTTCCGGGGAGCTGTTTTTT	CASSTSGTVRSGELFF
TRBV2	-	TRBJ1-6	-	TGTGCCAGCCTACAGGGATATTCACCCCTCCACTTT	CASLQGYSPLHF
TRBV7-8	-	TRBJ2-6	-	TGTGCCAGCAGCTTAAGTATGGAGGTATCTGGGGCCAACGTCCTGACTTTC	CASSLSMEVSGANVLTF
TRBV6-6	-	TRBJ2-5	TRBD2	TGTGCCAGCAGCCTCACTAGCGGGAGGGAGACCCAGTACTTC	CASSLTSGRETQYF
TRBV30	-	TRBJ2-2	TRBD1	TGTGCCTGGTCCGGGACAGCAACCGGGGAGCTGTTTTTT	CAWSGTATGELFF
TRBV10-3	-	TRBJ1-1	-	TGTGCCATCAGTGAGGGAGTTGCTGAAGCTTTCTTT	CAISEGVAEAFF
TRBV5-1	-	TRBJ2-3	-	TGCGCCAGCAGCTACCAGGGGTCCGGGACGGATACGCAGTATTTT	CASSYQGSGTDTQYF
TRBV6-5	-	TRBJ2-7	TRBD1	TGTGCCAGCAGTAACCGGGACAGCTACGAGCAGTACTTC	CASSNRDSYEQYF
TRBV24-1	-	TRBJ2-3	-	TGTGCCACCAGTGACCAGGGCACAGATACGCAGTATTTT	CATSDQGTDTQYF
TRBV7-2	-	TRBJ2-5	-	TGTGCCAGCAGCTCGTCAGGGGTACAAGAGACCCAGTACTTC	CASSSSGVQETQYF
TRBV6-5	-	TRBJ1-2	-	TGTGCCAGCAGAGTACCCGGCGGCTATGGCTACACCTTC	CASRVPGGYGYTF
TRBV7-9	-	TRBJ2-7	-	TGTGCCAGCAGACTCGGACAGAGCTCCTACGAGCAGTACTTC	CASRLGQSSYEQYF
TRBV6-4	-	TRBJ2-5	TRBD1	TGTGCCAGCAGTCGACAGGGTGGAGAGACCCAGTACTTC	CASSRQGGETQYF
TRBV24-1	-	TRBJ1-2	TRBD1	TGTGCCACCAGTGATCCTCAGGGGGCGCAAGGCTATGGCTACACCTTC	CATSDPQGAQGYGYTF
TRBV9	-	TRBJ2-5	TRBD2	TGTGCCAGCAGCGTAGCTCCTAGCGGGAGTTTCAGAGAGACCCAGTACTTC	CASSVAPSGSFRETQYF
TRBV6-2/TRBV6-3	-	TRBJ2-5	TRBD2	TGTGCCAGCAGCTCCGGTAGGATTCAAGGGACTAGCGGGAGAGAGACCCAGTACTTC	CASSSGRIQGTSGRETQYF
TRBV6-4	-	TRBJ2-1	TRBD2	TGTGCCAGCAGCCCACTAGCGGGGGGTGAGCAGTTCTTC	CASSPLAGGEQFF
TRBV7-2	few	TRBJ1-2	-	TGTGCCAGCAGCTCGGGACTTGCCCCCGGCGGCTACACCTTC	CASSSGLAPGGYTF
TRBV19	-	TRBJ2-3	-	TGTGCCAGTAGCCGGGGGTGGGACACAGATACGCAGTATTTT	CASSRGWDTDTQYF
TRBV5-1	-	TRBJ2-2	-	TGCGCCAGCAGCTTCAGGGACGGCGGGGACACCGGGGAGCTGTTTTTT	CASSFRDGGDTGELFF
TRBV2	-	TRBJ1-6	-	TGTGCCAGCAGCCTTCGGACGGGGGATTCACCCCTCCACTTT	CASSLRTGDSPLHF
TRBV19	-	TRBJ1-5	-	TGTGCCAGTGCGGGTCTAGATCAGCCCCAGCATTTT	CASAGLDQPQHF
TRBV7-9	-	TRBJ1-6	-	TGTGCCAGCAGCGGCGGGGGAGGGGACAATTCACCCCTCCACTTT	CASSGGGGDNSPLHF
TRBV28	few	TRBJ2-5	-	TGTGCCAGCAGTTCCGGGGCGGAGGGTAGCCGAGAGACCCAGTACTTC	CASSSGAEGSRETQYF
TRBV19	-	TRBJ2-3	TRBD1	TGTGCCAGTAGTACCGGACAGGGTGGATTCGGATCAGATACGCAGTATTTT	CASSTGQGGFGSDTQYF
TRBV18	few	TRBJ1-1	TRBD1	TGTGCCAGCTCACCGAATCAGGGGGCGAACACTGAAGCTTTCTTT	CASSPNQGANTEAFF